This T cell receptor beta chain is from a study of blood T cell repertoires in COVID-19. The CDR3 runs to 14 residues. Germline lookup yields CDR1 LGHDT and CDR2 YNNKEL (reference sequence). V dropped 4 bases and J dropped 1 base, with 10 bases sitting between them. The repertoire was sequenced with immunoSEQ multiplex PCR; TCRdb's copy has only in-frame clones and lacks some. The table includes under 250,000 clones, roughly 90% detected once. The chain is built from TRBV3-1 (or the pseudogene TRBV3-2) and TRBJ1-1, with D possibly TRBD1 on 6 matching bases. This TCR was recovered from a woman between 25 and 40 years old with acute COVID-19. The material sequenced was PBMCs or T cells enriched from blood (not recorded which). CDR3 sequence (DNA): TGTGCCAGCAGCCTCCAGGACAGGAACACTGAAGCTTTCTTT. Protein: CASSLQDRNTEAFF.